What follows describes a single T cell receptor (beta chain). Its antigen is not known. CD4+ naive, central memory, regulatory and stem cell-like memory subsets were isolated by sorting on CD45RO/CCR7/CD25/CD127/CD95/CD27. This sample is drawn from a study of beta chain features in type 1 diabetes. About the study: Patients shared similar age, gender and cell yields with healthy donors. General study points: Type 1 diabetes patients had fewer VDJ junction insertions and more deletions.

Investigators reverse transcribed all isolated RNA, so they sequenced expressed TCRB transcripts. Libraries were prepared by immunoSEQ multiplex PCR; TCRdb keeps only in-frame clonotypes and omits some of them. Of 500,000 to 700,000 clones in the sample, about a sixth were seen once. Sequencing was carried out using naive CD4+ T cells from blood. The clonotype originates from a man between 18 and 35 years old in good health.

As DNA, the CDR3 is TGTGCCACCAGCAGAGATCTCCAGGGGGCATCTGGAAACACCATATATTTT. It is translated as CATSRDLQGASGNTIYF. V gene TRBV15 combines with J gene TRBJ1-3; 8 nucleotides agree with TRBD1. The CDR3 has 17 amino acids. V was clipped by 0 bases and J by 1 base; unmatched bases: 5. Germline V gene sequence: CDR1 LNHNV, CDR2 YYDKDF (reference sequence). The full variable domain, completed using reference TRBV15 and TRBJ1-3, is DAMVIQNPRYQVTQFGKPVTLSCSQTLNHNVMYWYQQKSSQAPKLLFHYYDKDFNNEADTPDNFQSRRPNTSFCFLDIRSPGLGDTAMYLCATSRDLQGASGNTIYFGEGSWLTVV.